These 23 T cell receptor beta chains share one sample of origin, sequenced in a study of blood T cell repertoires in COVID-19. Assay: immunoSEQ multiplex PCR; the TCRdb copy retains only in-frame clones and omits some. Of under 400,000 clones in the sample, 80% to 90% were seen once. The sample was PBMCs or T cells enriched from blood (not recorded which). The receptors originated from a woman in her thirties or forties with acute COVID-19.

The chain employs TRBV18 and TRBJ2-3; 10 nucleotides line up with TRBD2. The CDR3 extends over 14 amino acids. Germline V gene sequence: CDR1 KGHSH, CDR2 LQKENI. V shed 4 bases and J 4 bases; nucleotides not matched to a gene: 2. The CDR3 coding sequence is TGTGCCAGCTCACTAGCGGGAGGCCCAGATACGCAGTATTTT. It yields the protein CASSLAGGPDTQYF.

V gene TRBV7-3 combines with J gene TRBJ2-6, with a tentative D call TRBD2 (5 bases). Germline CDR1 is SGHTA and CDR2 is FQGTGA. The CDR3 is made up of 17 amino acids. Trimming shortened V by 5 bases and J by 4 bases, and 18 bases separated the two germline ends. CDR3: CASSPPTSGVGANVLTF. As DNA, the CDR3 is TGTGCCAGCAGCCCACCCACGTCCGGGGTCGGGGCCAACGTCCTGACTTTC.

This clone was detected once. The rearrangement joins TRBV5-8 to TRBJ1-2; unclear D gene. The V end was cut by 4 bases, the J end by 5 bases, with 24 bases between. The germline CDR1 and CDR2 sequences are SGHTS and YDEGEE. This CDR3 is built from 17 residues. The CDR3 DNA is TGTGCCAGCAGCCTAAGACTAGATCCTCTGAAAGAGTATGGCTACACCTTC. Protein: CASSLRLDPLKEYGYTF. Full variable domain (remainder filled in from reference TRBV5-8 and TRBJ1-2): EAGVTQSPTHLIKTRGQQATLRCSPISGHTSVYWYQQALGLGLQFLLWYDEGEERNRGNFPPRFSGRQFPNYSSELNVNALELEDSALYLCASSLRLDPLKEYGYTFGSGTRLTVV.

J is TRBJ1-4 and V is TRBV5-4, with a tentative D call TRBD1 (5 bases). Germline V gene data show CDR1 as SGHNT and CDR2 as YYREEE (reference sequence). The V end lost 4 bases, the J end lost 5 bases, and 15 bases lay between the germline ends. This CDR3 region has 15 residues. The CDR3 bases are TGTGCCAGCAGCGCACCGGGACTGCTAAATGAAAAACTGTTTTTT. This gives the protein CASSAPGLLNEKLFF.

The rearrangement links TRBV6-2 or TRBV6-3 to TRBJ1-5, with a weak D call TRBD1 (5 bases). Germline lookup yields CDR1 MNHEY and CDR2 SVGEGT. Trimming shortened V by 5 bases and J by 7 bases, and 12 bases separated the two germline ends. This CDR3 is 13 amino acids long. The CDR3 sequence: CASSPGGGQPQHF. The DNA for the CDR3 is TGTGCCAGCAGTCCCGGGGGGGGGCAGCCCCAGCATTTT.

The chain links TRBV19 to TRBJ1-5; D possibly corresponds to TRBD1 (6 bases). Germline CDR1 is LNHDA and CDR2 is SQIVND (reference sequence). CDR3 length: 16 amino acids. V was trimmed by 0 bases and J by 5 bases, leaving 14 bases between them. The CDR3 DNA reads as TGTGCCAGTAGTATAGATCGAGTCAGGGGCCATCAGCCCCAGCATTTT. Its protein product is CASSIDRVRGHQPQHF.

This chain connects TRBV2 to TRBJ2-3, with a tentative D call TRBD2 (6 bases). Trimming removed 9 bases at V and 1 base at J, with 14 bases between. CDR3 size: 14 residues. CDR1 is SNHLY, CDR2 FYNNEI, per germline. The CDR3 here is CARGLGDRTDTQYF. The CDR3 nucleotides read TGTGCCAGGGGACTGGGAGATCGCACAGATACGCAGTATTTT. Filled out from reference TRBV2 and TRBJ2-3, the complete variable domain reads EPEVTQTPSHQVTQMGQEVILRCVPISNHLYFYWYRQILGQKVEFLVSFYNNEISEKSEIFDDQFSVERPDGSNFTLKIRSTKLEDSAMYFCARGLGDRTDTQYFGPGTRLTVL.

J is TRBJ2-5 and V is TRBV5-1; weak D call: TRBD1 (5 bases). The V end was cut by 0 bases, the J end by 2 bases, with 14 bases between. CDR3 length: 16 amino acids. Germline V gene data show CDR1 as SGHRS and CDR2 as YFSETQ. CDR3 amino acids: CASSLGRTQGQETQYF. The DNA for the CDR3 is TGCGCCAGCAGCTTGGGACGCACTCAGGGACAAGAGACCCAGTACTTC.

The chain is built from TRBV28 and TRBJ2-3; TRBD1 agrees at 7 bases. V trimming: 6 bases; J trimming: 1 base; junction bases outside the gene matches: 4. This CDR3 region has 14 residues. Germline values: CDR1 MDHEN, CDR2 SYDVKM. The CDR3 sequence is CASSNDRGTDTQYF. The CDR3 coding sequence is TGTGCCAGCAGCAACGACAGGGGCACAGATACGCAGTATTTT.

The V and J genes are TRBV4-2 and TRBJ2-7, with TRBD2 matching 7 bases. After removal of 0 bases from V and 0 bases from J, the junction contained 14 bases not matched to a gene. The CDR3 is 19 amino acids. CDR1 and CDR2 (germline): LGHNA, YNFKEQ. The CDR3 protein is CASSQDMASGSTTSYEQYF. As DNA, the CDR3 is TGTGCCAGCAGCCAAGATATGGCTAGCGGATCCACTACCTCCTACGAGCAGTACTTC.

The chain links TRBV14 to TRBJ2-3, with D perhaps matching TRBD2 (6 bases). V was trimmed by 1 base and J by 0 bases, leaving 17 bases between them. This CDR3 is 18 amino acids long. Germline-derived CDR1 and CDR2 are SGHDN and FVKESK. This CDR3 reads CASSQAAGLTLSTDTQYF. The CDR3 DNA sequence: TGTGCCAGCAGCCAAGCGGCGGGACTGACTTTGAGCACAGATACGCAGTATTTT.

This chain joins TRBV12-3 or TRBV12-4 and TRBJ2-2; possibly TRBD2 for D (6 bases). V lost 10 bases to trimming and J lost 5 bases, with 14 bases between them. This CDR3 is built from 13 residues. The CDR3 bases are TGTGCCACCCGGAGGGGCGGTACCGGGGAGCTGTTTTTT. Its protein product is CATRRGGTGELFF.

The chain recombines TRBV3-1 (or the pseudogene TRBV3-2) with TRBJ1-3, with 8 bases matching TRBD1. The junction had 18 bases not matched to a gene; V was cut back by 5 bases and J by 0 bases. Germline V gene sequence: CDR1 LGHDT, CDR2 YNNKEL (reference sequence). The CDR3 runs 20 residues. The CDR3 DNA reads TGTGCCAGCAGCACAGGGGGGAACTCCGAGATTAGAAACTCTGGAAACACCATATATTTT. As protein: CASSTGGNSEIRNSGNTIYF.

The gene calls are TRBV2 and TRBJ1-2; no definite D call. Germline CDR1 reads SNHLY; CDR2 reads FYNNEI. The V end lost 6 bases, the J end lost 0 bases, and 11 bases lay between the germline ends. The CDR3 is 14 amino acids. The DNA of the CDR3 is TGTGCCAGCAGGACGGGAGTAGCTAACTATGGCTACACCTTC. Amino acid sequence: CASRTGVANYGYTF. Combining the CDR3 with reference TRBV2 and TRBJ1-2 gives the whole variable domain EPEVTQTPSHQVTQMGQEVILRCVPISNHLYFYWYRQILGQKVEFLVSFYNNEISEKSEIFDDQFSVERPDGSNFTLKIRSTKLEDSAMYFCASRTGVANYGYTFGSGTRLTVV.

V and J are TRBV20-1 and TRBJ1-1, with D hard to call. Deletions cut 3 bases from V and 1 base from J, with 6 bases between. Per germline, CDR1 DFQATT and CDR2 SNEGSKA (reference sequence). The CDR3 is 12 residues long. CDR3 sequence (DNA): TGCAGTGCTAGTCGCGGGAACACTGAAGCTTTCTTT. Protein product: CSASRGNTEAFF.

The gene calls are TRBV20-1 and TRBJ1-5; tentatively, D is TRBD1 (5 bases). Germline CDR1 reads DFQATT; CDR2 reads SNEGSKA (reference sequence). This CDR3 is built from 11 residues. V lost 3 bases, J lost 11 bases, and 11 bases lay in between. CDR3 region: CSARESGSQHF. The CDR3 DNA reads TGCAGTGCTAGGGAGTCAGGGTCCCAGCATTTT.

The chain employs TRBV27 and TRBJ1-6; a weak D match, TRBD1 (5 bases). The CDR3 loop spans 16 amino acids. V dropped 1 base and J dropped 7 bases, with 14 bases sitting between them. Germline values: CDR1 MNHEY, CDR2 SMNVEV (reference sequence). The DNA of the CDR3 is TGTGCCAGCAGTTTATATTTAGGGCAGGGAAATTCACCCCTCCACTTT. It encodes CASSLYLGQGNSPLHF.

The chain combines TRBV7-6 with TRBJ1-3, with D perhaps TRBD1 (6 bases). Germline CDR1 is SGHVS and CDR2 is FNYEAQ. The CDR3 spans 18 residues. Trimming pared 1 base from V and 0 bases from J, leaving 16 bases between. The CDR3 DNA reads as TGTGCCAGCAGCTTAGAGTATTGGGACAAACGCTCTGGAAACACCATATATTTT. Its translation is CASSLEYWDKRSGNTIYF.

The DNA of the CDR3 is TGTGCCAGCAGTGAACTCCCCACCTTAGCGGGGGGGCTAATGGAGACCCAGTACTTC. Amino acids: CASSELPTLAGGLMETQYF. The chain carries TRBV6-1 and TRBJ2-5; 11 positions match TRBD2. Germline V gene lookup returns CDR1 MNHNS and CDR2 SASEGT. The CDR3 length is 19 residues. The V segment lost 2 bases and the J segment 5 bases; nucleotides outside the gene matches: 16.

The V gene is TRBV19, the J gene TRBJ2-1, with 8 bases matching TRBD2. Germline V gene lookup returns CDR1 LNHDA and CDR2 SQIVND (reference sequence). V trimming: 9 bases; J trimming: 5 bases; junction bases outside the gene matches: 12. The CDR3 extends over 15 amino acids. The CDR3 loop is CASAKTGGPNNEQFF. The CDR3 bases are TGTGCCAGCGCCAAGACGGGAGGGCCCAACAATGAGCAGTTCTTC.

Only one count was recorded for this clone. The chain has TRBV7-9 and TRBJ2-2; TRBD2 matches 10 bases. Losses at the gene ends were 4 bases for V and 0 bases for J; bases not matched to a gene: 8. CDR3 length: 18 residues. Per germline, CDR1 SEHNR and CDR2 FQNEAQ (reference sequence). The CDR3 protein is CASSSTSGSSPNTGELFF. CDR3 bases: TGTGCCAGCAGCTCGACTAGCGGGTCGTCCCCGAACACCGGGGAGCTGTTTTTT.

This chain connects TRBV10-3 to TRBJ2-7; maybe TRBD1 (5 bases). The CDR3 covers 14 residues. V dropped 8 bases and J dropped 2 bases, with 16 bases sitting between them. Germline V CDR1 and CDR2: ENHRY, SYGVKD. This chain's CDR3 is CAIRMGPGPYEQYF. The CDR3 DNA follows: TGTGCCATCCGGATGGGGCCGGGCCCCTACGAGCAGTACTTC.

This clone was counted only a few times. The chain employs TRBV28 and TRBJ1-6; 8 positions match TRBD1. J lost 4 bases, V lost 7 bases, and 9 bases had no gene match. The CDR3 has 16 residues. CDR1 and CDR2 (germline): MDHEN, SYDVKM. In DNA form, the CDR3 reads TGTGCCAGCAAACTCCAGGGGGCAGATTATAATTCACCCCTCCACTTT. This sequence encodes CASKLQGADYNSPLHF.